This TCR beta chain was sequenced in a study of CD8+CD57+ T cells in acquired aplastic anemia. The CDR3 sequence is 13 residues long. Germline loops: CDR1 SGHNT, CDR2 YYREEE (reference sequence). This clonotype was seen only a few times. What it binds is unknown. This may come from a read error, since a much larger clone is one base off. Profiling of TCR beta VDJ combinations and CDR3 sequences used genomic DNA as template. TCRdb re-derived calls from the reads in MiXCR, one entry per CDR3 protein. The table lists 190,000 or so distinct CDR3 sequences, about half of them singletons. Overall study results and limits: A set of approximately 30 CD8+ CDR3 sequences was shared between patients and controls, and these sequences appeared highly expressed in patients.

Only patients with CD8+CD57+ cell expansion on flow cytometry were chosen for sequencing. Each patient carried a diagnosis of severe acquired aplastic anemia. The chain combines TRBV5-4 with TRBJ1-4; no clear D. The clonotype was recovered from a human donor with aplastic anemia. Input material: sorted CD4+, CD8+, or CD8+CD57+ T cells (not recorded which) from PBMCs. In DNA, the CDR3 is TGTGCCAGCAGCTTGCTCCCTAATGAAAAACTGTCTTTT. Its translation is CASSLLPNEKLSF.